Shown below are 23 T cell receptor beta chains from a single sample sequenced in a study of blood T cell repertoires in COVID-19. Clones were sequenced by immunoSEQ multiplex PCR, and TCRdb holds only the in-frame ones, with some missing. This table holds 250,000 to 350,000 clones, about 91% found once. Sequenced sample: peripheral blood. The source of these receptors is an older woman with acute or convalescent COVID-19.

This sequence joins TRBV6-2 or TRBV6-3 and TRBJ2-2; TRBD1 matches 7 bases. V shed 4 bases, J shed 1 base, and the junction held 9 bases outside the gene matches. This CDR3 has 17 amino acids. From germline, CDR1 is MNHEY and CDR2 SVGEGT. CDR3 sequence: CASSLFPRTGNTGELFF. CDR3 nucleotides: TGTGCCAGCAGTTTATTTCCGAGGACAGGGAACACCGGGGAGCTGTTTTTT.

This clone was counted a single time. The chain's CDR3 is CASSGASPTYEQYF. The DNA of the CDR3 is TGTGCCAGCAGTGGGGCTTCGCCAACCTACGAGCAGTACTTC. This rearrangement joins TRBV2 to TRBJ2-7, with D unclear. V shed 4 bases and J shed 2 bases, with 12 bases lying between them. This CDR3 is 14 amino acids long. The germline V gene has CDR1 SNHLY and CDR2 FYNNEI.

CDR3 in DNA: TGTGCCAGCTCATCGAGAGAAGCGGGCACCATATATTTT. Residues: CASSSREAGTIYF. This chain uses TRBV18 with TRBJ1-3; no clear D gene. The V and J ends lost 5 bases and 9 bases respectively, with 14 bases between them. The CDR3 totals 13 residues. The germline V gene encodes CDR1 KGHSH and CDR2 LQKENI. Supplemented by reference TRBV18 and TRBJ1-3, the full variable domain reads NAGVMQNPRHLVRRRGQEARLRCSPMKGHSHVYWYRQLPEEGLKFMVYLQKENIIDESGMPKERFSAEFPKEGPSILRIQQVVRGDSAAYFCASSSREAGTIYFGEGSWLTVV.

The rearrangement links TRBV6-1 to TRBJ1-2, with a weak D call TRBD1 (5 bases). Germline V gene lookup returns CDR1 MNHNS and CDR2 SASEGT. The CDR3 is made up of 14 amino acids. With 3 bases removed from V and 3 bases from J, the gap between germline ends came to 11 bases. This CDR3 is CASSEGQAYYGYTF. DNA of the CDR3: TGTGCCAGCAGTGAGGGGCAGGCTTACTATGGCTACACCTTC.

The V call is TRBV15, the J call TRBJ2-7; TRBD2 matches 8 bases. This CDR3 has 14 amino acids. Germline V gene data show CDR1 as LNHNV and CDR2 as YYDKDF (reference sequence). The ends lost 3 bases at V and 4 bases at J; junction bases unmatched: 5. The CDR3 DNA reads as TGTGCCACCAGCAGCGGGGGGGCTAGTTACGAGCAGTACTTC. Translation: CATSSGGASYEQYF. Full variable domain (missing parts from reference TRBV15 and TRBJ2-7): DAMVIQNPRYQVTQFGKPVTLSCSQTLNHNVMYWYQQKSSQAPKLLFHYYDKDFNNEADTPDNFQSRRPNTSFCFLDIRSPGLGDTAMYLCATSSGGASYEQYFGPGTRLTVT.

This chain connects TRBV28 to TRBJ1-5, with 7 bases that match TRBD1. From germline, CDR1 is MDHEN and CDR2 SYDVKM. The CDR3 length is 18 residues. The V gene end was trimmed by 4 bases and the J gene end by 2 bases; junction bases not matched to a gene: 14. In DNA, the CDR3 is TGTGCCAGCAGTTATCCCCCGACAGGGTTCCTTCGCAATCAGCCCCAGCATTTT. Protein product: CASSYPPTGFLRNQPQHF.

The genes are TRBV3-1 (or the pseudogene TRBV3-2) and TRBJ1-2; 7 nucleotides align to TRBD1. The V and J ends lost 2 bases and 8 bases, in that order; junction bases with no gene match: 11. Germline CDR1 is LGHDT and CDR2 is YNNKEL (reference sequence). The CDR3 is 15 amino acids. DNA of the CDR3: TGTGCCAGCAGCCAACCAGGGGGACTAGATGGGGGCTACACCTTC. Translated: CASSQPGGLDGGYTF.

This clone was seen only once. The rearrangement links TRBV4-2 to TRBJ1-1, with 8 bases lining up with TRBD1. The junction had 10 bases not matched to a gene; V was cut back by 4 bases and J by 6 bases. Germline V CDR1 and CDR2: LGHNA, YNFKEQ. The CDR3 extends over 15 amino acids. For the CDR3, the DNA is TGTGCCAGCAGCCGGCAGACAGGGGACAACGCTGAAGCTTTCTTT. This codes for CASSRQTGDNAEAFF.

This sequence joins TRBV30 and TRBJ2-7, with D perhaps matching TRBD2 (6 bases). The germline V gene has CDR1 GTSNPN and CDR2 SVGIG (reference sequence). V gave up 3 bases and J gave up 6 bases, with 15 bases separating them. The CDR3 covers 13 residues. As DNA, the CDR3 is TGTGCCTGGAGCCTAGGGCCCGGGGGCGAGCAGTACTTC. This translates into CAWSLGPGGEQYF.

This clone was seen a single time. The V and J genes are TRBV9 and TRBJ1-1; D remains unclear. Deletions cut 4 bases from V and 5 bases from J, with 12 bases between. Germline V CDR1 and CDR2: SGDLS, YYNGEE. CDR3 size: 13 residues. As DNA, the CDR3 is TGTGCCAGCAGCCTCGCCGTAGAAACTGAAGCTTTCTTT. Translation gives CASSLAVETEAFF.

V and J are TRBV28 and TRBJ2-1; D is possibly TRBD2 (6 bases). CDR1 and CDR2 (germline): MDHEN, SYDVKM. The CDR3 consists of 17 residues. Trimming removed 2 bases at V and 2 bases at J, with 16 bases between. The CDR3 is CASSLRGARGPYNEQFF. The CDR3 DNA reads TGTGCCAGCAGTTTACGCGGGGCCCGTGGCCCCTACAATGAGCAGTTCTTC.

The V and J genes are TRBV2 and TRBJ1-5, with 9 bases aligning to TRBD1. Looked up from germline, CDR1 is SNHLY and CDR2 is FYNNEI. V lost 3 bases and J lost 6; bases outside the gene matches: 3. The CDR3 spans 14 residues. CDR3 bases: TGTGCCAGCAGTGAGAGACAGGGGGTTCAGCCCCAGCATTTT. The encoded protein is CASSERQGVQPQHF. Full variable domain (outside the CDR3, taken from reference TRBV2 and TRBJ1-5): EPEVTQTPSHQVTQMGQEVILRCVPISNHLYFYWYRQILGQKVEFLVSFYNNEISEKSEIFDDQFSVERPDGSNFTLKIRSTKLEDSAMYFCASSERQGVQPQHFGDGTRLSIL.

The chain uses TRBV10-3 and TRBJ2-1; D may be TRBD1 (6 bases). Germline lookup yields CDR1 ENHRY and CDR2 SYGVKD. V dropped 7 bases and J dropped 1 base, with 11 bases sitting between them. This CDR3 spans 14 amino acids. In DNA form, the CDR3 reads TGTGCCATCAAGGCGGACAGTTCCTACAATGAGCAGTTCTTC. It yields the protein CAIKADSSYNEQFF.

The chain has TRBV6-2 or TRBV6-3 and TRBJ1-2; 8 nucleotides match TRBD1. This CDR3 has 14 amino acids. The junction had 4 bases not matched to a gene; V was cut back by 3 bases and J by 4 bases. CDR1 and CDR2 from the germline V gene are MNHEY and SVGEGT. The CDR3: CASSYQDRAYGYTF. The CDR3 DNA reads as TGTGCCAGCAGTTATCAGGACAGGGCCTATGGCTACACCTTC.

This chain links TRBV3-1 (or the pseudogene TRBV3-2) with TRBJ2-5, with TRBD2 matching over 11 bases. Germline V lookup: CDR1 LGHDT, CDR2 YNNKEL (reference sequence). The V and J ends lost 1 base and 4 bases, in that order; junction bases with no gene match: 5. The CDR3 length is 16 residues. The CDR3 DNA sequence: TGTGCCAGCAGCCAAGGTCTTGGACTAGCGGGAGAGACCCAGTACTTC. Translation gives CASSQGLGLAGETQYF.

The rearrangement joins TRBV2 to TRBJ1-6; D remains unclear. Germline loops: CDR1 SNHLY, CDR2 FYNNEI. Between the trimmed V and J ends, which lost 5 bases and 6 bases, there was a span of 11 bases. The CDR3 contains 14 residues. CDR3 residues: CASSKGSRNSPLHF. The CDR3 DNA reads TGTGCCAGCAGTAAAGGGAGCCGTAATTCACCCCTCCACTTT.

The chain carries TRBV13 and TRBJ1-3; no firm D call. Looked up from germline, CDR1 is PRHDT and CDR2 is FYEKMQ (reference sequence). V lost 0 bases and J lost 2, with 11 bases in between. The CDR3 is made up of 16 amino acids. The CDR3 protein is CASSLGRGRAGNTIYF. CDR3 nucleotides: TGTGCCAGCAGCTTAGGTCGGGGTAGAGCTGGAAACACCATATATTTT.

CDR3 residues: CSGRRSSYNEQFF. The CDR3 bases are TGCAGCGGCCGGCGGAGCTCCTACAATGAGCAGTTCTTC. The chain couples TRBV29-1 to TRBJ2-1, with no clear D. Trimming shortened V by 7 bases and J by 0 bases, and 10 bases separated the two germline ends. Germline CDR1 is SQVTM and CDR2 is ANQGSEA. This CDR3 has 13 amino acids.

The chain carries TRBV29-1 and TRBJ2-7; D is ambiguous. Trimming cost V 3 bases and J 2 bases, with 11 bases left between them. The length of the CDR3 is 13 residues. The germline V gene has CDR1 SQVTM and CDR2 ANQGSEA. CDR3 bases: TGCAGCGTTGAGGGCTCCTTTCCCTACGAGCAGTACTTC. Translated, it gives CSVEGSFPYEQYF.

The rearrangement links TRBV5-4 to TRBJ1-3; TRBD1 aligns across 10 bases. V shed 3 bases and J 0 bases; nucleotides not matched to a gene: 6. CDR1 SGHNT and CDR2 YYREEE come from the germline V gene (reference sequence). This CDR3 comprises 17 residues. CDR3 sequence reads: CASSSGQGGISGNTIYF. The CDR3, as DNA: TGTGCCAGCAGCTCCGGACAGGGGGGGATCTCTGGAAACACCATATATTTT.

V usage is TRBV7-7 and J usage is TRBJ2-5; D is perhaps TRBD1 (5 bases). V lost 5 bases and J 8 bases, leaving 15 bases between the germline ends. The germline CDR1 and CDR2 sequences are SSHAT and FNYEAQ (reference sequence). The CDR3 is made up of 13 amino acids. The CDR3 region has the DNA TGTGCCAGCAGCCCTGACAGTCCTGGTACCCAGTACTTC. It specifies CASSPDSPGTQYF.

The chain links TRBV20-1 to TRBJ1-4; D is unclear. This CDR3 has 11 residues. V was trimmed by 4 bases and J by 11 bases, leaving 11 bases between them. Germline loops: CDR1 DFQATT, CDR2 SNEGSKA (reference sequence). CDR3: CSATLAEKLFF. The CDR3 nucleotides are TGCAGTGCTACATTAGCAGAGAAACTGTTTTTT.

The genes are TRBV19 and TRBJ2-1; a weak D match, TRBD1 (6 bases). This CDR3 has 15 residues. The germline CDR1 and CDR2 sequences are LNHDA and SQIVND (reference sequence). Trimming stripped 5 bases from V and 7 bases from J, with 18 bases between. CDR3 coding DNA: TGTGCCAGTAGTCGTTACCTGAACAGGGAAAATGAGCAGTTCTTC. Its translation: CASSRYLNRENEQFF.